This T cell receptor beta chain came from a study of blood T cell repertoires in COVID-19. Background on the study: COVID-19 samples from acute and convalescent phases originated in the United States, Italy and Spain.

This CDR3 comprises 13 residues. The germline V gene encodes CDR1 SEHNR and CDR2 FQNEAQ (reference sequence). Trimming took 6 bases from V and 6 from J, leaving 11 bases between them. Measured with immunoSEQ multiplex PCR; TCRdb has only the in-frame clones, and not every one. The data contain 380,000 or so clones, 70% to 90% of them seen just once; the ten biggest clones take up 1% to 1.5%. The origin of this receptor is a man under 40 who had recovered from COVID-19. The source material was PBMCs or T cells enriched from blood (not recorded which). This chain links TRBV7-9 with TRBJ1-4; D not resolved. The CDR3 spells CASSTAAYEKLFF. Here the CDR3 DNA reads TGTGCCAGCAGTACGGCGGCTTATGAAAAACTGTTTTTT.